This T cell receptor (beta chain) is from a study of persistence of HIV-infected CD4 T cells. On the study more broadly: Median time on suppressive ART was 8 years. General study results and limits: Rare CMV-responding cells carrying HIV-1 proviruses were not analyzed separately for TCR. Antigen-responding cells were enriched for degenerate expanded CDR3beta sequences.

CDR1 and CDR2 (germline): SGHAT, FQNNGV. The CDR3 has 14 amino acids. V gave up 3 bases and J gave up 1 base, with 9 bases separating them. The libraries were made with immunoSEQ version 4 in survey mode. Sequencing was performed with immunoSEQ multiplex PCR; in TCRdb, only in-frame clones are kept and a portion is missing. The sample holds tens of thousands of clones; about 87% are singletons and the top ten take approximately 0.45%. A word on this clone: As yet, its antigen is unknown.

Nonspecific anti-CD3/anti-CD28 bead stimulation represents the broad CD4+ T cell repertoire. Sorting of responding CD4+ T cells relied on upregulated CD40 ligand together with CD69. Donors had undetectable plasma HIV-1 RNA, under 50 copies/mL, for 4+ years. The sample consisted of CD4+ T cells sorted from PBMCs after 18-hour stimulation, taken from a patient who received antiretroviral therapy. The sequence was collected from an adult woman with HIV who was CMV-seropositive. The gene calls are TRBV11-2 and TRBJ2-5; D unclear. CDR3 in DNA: TGTGCCAGCAGCTTCACGGGTGCCCAAGAGACCCAGTACTTC. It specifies CASSFTGAQETQYF.